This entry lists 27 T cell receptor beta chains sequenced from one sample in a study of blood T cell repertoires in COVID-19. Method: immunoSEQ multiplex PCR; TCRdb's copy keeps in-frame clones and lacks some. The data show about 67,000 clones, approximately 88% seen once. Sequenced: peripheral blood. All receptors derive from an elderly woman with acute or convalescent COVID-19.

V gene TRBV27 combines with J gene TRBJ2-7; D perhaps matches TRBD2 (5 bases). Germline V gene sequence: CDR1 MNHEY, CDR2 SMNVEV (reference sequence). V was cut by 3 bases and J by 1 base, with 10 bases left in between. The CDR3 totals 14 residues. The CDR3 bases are TGTGCCAGCAGTTTGGGGTCGGGGTCCTACGAGCAGTACTTC. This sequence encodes CASSLGSGSYEQYF.

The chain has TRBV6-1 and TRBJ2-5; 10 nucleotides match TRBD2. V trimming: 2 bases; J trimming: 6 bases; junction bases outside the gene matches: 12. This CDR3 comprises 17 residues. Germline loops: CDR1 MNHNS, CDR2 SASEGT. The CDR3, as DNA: TGTGCCAGCAGTGAAAACCTAGCGGGGGCCCCAGGTCAGACCCAGTACTTC. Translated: CASSENLAGAPGQTQYF.

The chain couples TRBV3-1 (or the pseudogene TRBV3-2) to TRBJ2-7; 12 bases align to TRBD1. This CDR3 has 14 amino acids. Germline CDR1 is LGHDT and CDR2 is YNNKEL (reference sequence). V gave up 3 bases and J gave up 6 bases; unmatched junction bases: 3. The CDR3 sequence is CASSHWDRGLEQYF. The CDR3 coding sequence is TGTGCCAGCAGCCATTGGGACAGGGGGCTCGAGCAGTACTTC.

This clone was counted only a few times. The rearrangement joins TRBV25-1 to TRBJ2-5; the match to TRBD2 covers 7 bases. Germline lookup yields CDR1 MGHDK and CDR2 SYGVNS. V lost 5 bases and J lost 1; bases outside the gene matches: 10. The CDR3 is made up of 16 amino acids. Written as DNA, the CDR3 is TGTGCCAGCAGTCCGTGGAAAGCGGGATCCCAAGAGACCCAGTACTTC. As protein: CASSPWKAGSQETQYF. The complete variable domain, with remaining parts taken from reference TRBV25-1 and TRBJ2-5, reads EADIYQTPRYLVIGTGKKITLECSQTMGHDKMYWYQQDPGMELHLIHYSYGVNSTEKGDLSSESTVSRIRTEHFPLTLESARPSHTSQYLCASSPWKAGSQETQYFGPGTRLLVL.

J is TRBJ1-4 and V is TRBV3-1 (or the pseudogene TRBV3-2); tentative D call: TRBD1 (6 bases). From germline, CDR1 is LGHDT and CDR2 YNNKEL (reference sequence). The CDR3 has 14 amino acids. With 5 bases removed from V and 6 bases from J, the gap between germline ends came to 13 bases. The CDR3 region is CASSDGDMDEKLFF. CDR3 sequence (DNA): TGTGCCAGCAGCGACGGGGACATGGATGAAAAACTGTTTTTT.

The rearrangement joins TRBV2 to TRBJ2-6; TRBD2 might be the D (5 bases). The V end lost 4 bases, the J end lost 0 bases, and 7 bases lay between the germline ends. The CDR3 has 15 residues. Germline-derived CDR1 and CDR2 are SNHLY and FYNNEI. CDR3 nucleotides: TGTGCCAGCAGTGGGAGGAGCTCTGGGGCCAACGTCCTGACTTTC. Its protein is CASSGRSSGANVLTF.

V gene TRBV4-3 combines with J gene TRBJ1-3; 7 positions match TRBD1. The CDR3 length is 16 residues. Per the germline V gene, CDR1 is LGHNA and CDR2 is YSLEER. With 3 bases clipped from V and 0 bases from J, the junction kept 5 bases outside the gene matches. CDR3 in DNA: TGCGCCAGCAGCCAGAGGACAGGCCCCTCTGGAAACACCATATATTTT. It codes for CASSQRTGPSGNTIYF.

CDR3 sequence reads: CSVEARGQETQYF. CDR3 nucleotides: TGCAGCGTTGAGGCGCGGGGGCAAGAGACCCAGTACTTC. The rearrangement joins TRBV29-1 to TRBJ2-5; 7 nucleotides align to TRBD2. Germline CDR1 SQVTM, CDR2 ANQGSEA. After removal of 3 bases from V and 2 bases from J, the junction contained 3 bases not matched to a gene. CDR3 length equals 13 residues.

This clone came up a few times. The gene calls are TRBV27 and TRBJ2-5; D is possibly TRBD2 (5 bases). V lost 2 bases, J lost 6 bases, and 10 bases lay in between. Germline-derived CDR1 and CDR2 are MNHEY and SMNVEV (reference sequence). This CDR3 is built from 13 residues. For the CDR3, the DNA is TGTGCCAGCAGTTTAGAGCGAGGGAAGACCCAGTACTTC. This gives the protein CASSLERGKTQYF.

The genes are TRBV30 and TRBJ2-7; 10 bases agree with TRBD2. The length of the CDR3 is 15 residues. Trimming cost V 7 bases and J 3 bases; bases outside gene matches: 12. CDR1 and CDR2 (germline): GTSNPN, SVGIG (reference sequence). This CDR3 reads CASWKSVAGGYEQYF. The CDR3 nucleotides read TGTGCCTCCTGGAAGAGTGTAGCGGGAGGCTACGAGCAGTACTTC.

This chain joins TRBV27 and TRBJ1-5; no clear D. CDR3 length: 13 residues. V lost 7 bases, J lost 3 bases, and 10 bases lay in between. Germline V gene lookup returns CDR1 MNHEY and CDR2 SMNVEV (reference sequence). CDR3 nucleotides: TGTGCCAGCATATGGGAGGACAATCAGCCCCAGCATTTT. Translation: CASIWEDNQPQHF.

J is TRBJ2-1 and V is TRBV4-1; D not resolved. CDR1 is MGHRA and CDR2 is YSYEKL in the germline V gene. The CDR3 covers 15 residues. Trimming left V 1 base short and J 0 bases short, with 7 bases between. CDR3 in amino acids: CASSQGPSSYNEQFF. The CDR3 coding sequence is TGCGCCAGCAGCCAAGGCCCGAGCTCCTACAATGAGCAGTTCTTC.

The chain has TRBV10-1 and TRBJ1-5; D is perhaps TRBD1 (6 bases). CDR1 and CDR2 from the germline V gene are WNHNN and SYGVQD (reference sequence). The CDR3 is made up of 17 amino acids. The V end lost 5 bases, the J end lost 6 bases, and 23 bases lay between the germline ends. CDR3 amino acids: CASSPKSNYRVGQPQHF. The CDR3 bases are TGCGCCAGCAGTCCAAAATCAAACTACAGGGTTGGTCAGCCCCAGCATTTT.

As DNA, the CDR3 is TGCGCCAGCAGCCAAGGACAGACCGGGAATTCACCCCTCCACTTT. This gives the protein CASSQGQTGNSPLHF. The chain is built from TRBV4-3 and TRBJ1-6, with a weak D call TRBD1 (5 bases). Trimming took 1 base from V and 7 from J, leaving 11 bases between them. Germline CDR1 LGHNA, CDR2 YSLEER. The CDR3 consists of 15 residues.

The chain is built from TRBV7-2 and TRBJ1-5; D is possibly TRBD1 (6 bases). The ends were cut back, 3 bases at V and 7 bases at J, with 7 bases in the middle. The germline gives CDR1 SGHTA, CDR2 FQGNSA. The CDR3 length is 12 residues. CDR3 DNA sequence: TGTGCCAGCAGCTTTGGGGGCCAGCCCCAGCATTTT. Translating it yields CASSFGGQPQHF.

DNA of the CDR3: TGTGCCAGTCCCCGGGGGATAAATCAGCCCCAGCATTTT. Its protein is CASPRGINQPQHF. This chain joins TRBV5-6 and TRBJ1-5; perhaps TRBD1 as D (5 bases). Per germline, CDR1 SGHDT and CDR2 YYEEEE. Trimming took 8 bases from V and 4 from J, leaving 13 bases between them. The CDR3 runs 13 residues.

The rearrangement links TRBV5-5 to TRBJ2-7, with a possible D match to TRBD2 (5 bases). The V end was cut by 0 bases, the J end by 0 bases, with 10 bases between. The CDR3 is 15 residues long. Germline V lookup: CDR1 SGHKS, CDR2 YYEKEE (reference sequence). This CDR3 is CASSLAGVLSYEQYF. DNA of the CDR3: TGTGCCAGCAGCTTGGCCGGGGTACTCTCCTACGAGCAGTACTTC.

CDR3: CASSLGLARGEKLFF. DNA for the CDR3: TGTGCCAGCAGTTTGGGTTTGGCAAGGGGTGAAAAACTGTTTTTT. This chain links TRBV28 with TRBJ1-4; possible D gene TRBD1, 5 bases. There are 15 residues in the CDR3. V was cut by 3 bases and J by 7 bases, with 15 bases left in between. The germline V gene has CDR1 MDHEN and CDR2 SYDVKM.

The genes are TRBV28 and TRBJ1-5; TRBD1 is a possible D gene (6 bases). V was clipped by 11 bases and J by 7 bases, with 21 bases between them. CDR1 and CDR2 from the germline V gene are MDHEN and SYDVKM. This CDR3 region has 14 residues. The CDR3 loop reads CAGRRRGGRQPQHF. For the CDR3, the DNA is TGTGCCGGCCGTAGGAGGGGGGGAAGGCAGCCCCAGCATTTT.

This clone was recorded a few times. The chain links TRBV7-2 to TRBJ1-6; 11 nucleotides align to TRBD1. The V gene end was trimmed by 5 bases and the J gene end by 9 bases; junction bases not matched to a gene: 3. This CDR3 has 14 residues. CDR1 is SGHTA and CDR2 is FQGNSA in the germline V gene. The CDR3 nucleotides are TGTGCCAGCAGCGGGGGACAGGGGGTTTCACCCCTCCACTTT. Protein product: CASSGGQGVSPLHF. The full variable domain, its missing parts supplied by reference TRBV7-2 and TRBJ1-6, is GAGVSQSPSNKVTEKGKDVELRCDPISGHTALYWYRQSLGQGLEFLIYFQGNSAPDKSGLPSDRFSAERTGGSVSTLTIQRTQQEDSAVYLCASSGGQGVSPLHFGNGTRLTVT.

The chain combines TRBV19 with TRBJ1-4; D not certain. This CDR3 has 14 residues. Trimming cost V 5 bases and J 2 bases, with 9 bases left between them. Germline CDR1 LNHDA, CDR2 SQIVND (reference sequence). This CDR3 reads CASSSHYTNEKLFF. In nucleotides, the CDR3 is TGTGCCAGTAGTTCACACTATACTAATGAAAAACTGTTTTTT.

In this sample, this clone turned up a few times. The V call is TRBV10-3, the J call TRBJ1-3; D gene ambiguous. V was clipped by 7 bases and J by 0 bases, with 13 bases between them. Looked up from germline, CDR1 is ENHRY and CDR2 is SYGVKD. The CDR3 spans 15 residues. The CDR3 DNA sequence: TGTGCCATCACGGAGGCAGGTTCCTCTGGAAACACCATATATTTT. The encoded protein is CAITEAGSSGNTIYF.

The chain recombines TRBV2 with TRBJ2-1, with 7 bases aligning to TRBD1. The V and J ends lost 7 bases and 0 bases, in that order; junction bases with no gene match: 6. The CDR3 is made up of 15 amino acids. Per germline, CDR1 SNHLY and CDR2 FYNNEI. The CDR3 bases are TGTGCCAGCACCCAGGACAGGAGCTCCTACAATGAGCAGTTCTTC. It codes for CASTQDRSSYNEQFF.

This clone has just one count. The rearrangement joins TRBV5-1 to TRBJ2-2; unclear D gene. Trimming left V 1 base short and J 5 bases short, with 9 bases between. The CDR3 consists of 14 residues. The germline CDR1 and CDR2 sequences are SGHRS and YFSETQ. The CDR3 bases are TGCGCCAGCAGCTTGACAGTAGTGACCGGGGAGCTGTTTTTT. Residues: CASSLTVVTGELFF.

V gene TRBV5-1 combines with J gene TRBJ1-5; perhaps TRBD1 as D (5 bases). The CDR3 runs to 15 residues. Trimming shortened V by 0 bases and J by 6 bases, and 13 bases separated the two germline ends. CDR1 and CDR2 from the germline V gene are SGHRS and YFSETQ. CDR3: CASSLGDSGVQPQHF. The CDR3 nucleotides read TGCGCCAGCAGCTTGGGCGACAGCGGGGTTCAGCCCCAGCATTTT.

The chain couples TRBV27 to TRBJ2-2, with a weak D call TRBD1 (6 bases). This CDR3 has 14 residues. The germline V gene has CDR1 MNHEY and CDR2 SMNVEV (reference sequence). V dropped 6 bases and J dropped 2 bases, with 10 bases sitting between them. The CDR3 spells CASRGTTNTGELFF. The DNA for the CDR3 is TGTGCCAGCAGGGGGACAACAAACACCGGGGAGCTGTTTTTT.

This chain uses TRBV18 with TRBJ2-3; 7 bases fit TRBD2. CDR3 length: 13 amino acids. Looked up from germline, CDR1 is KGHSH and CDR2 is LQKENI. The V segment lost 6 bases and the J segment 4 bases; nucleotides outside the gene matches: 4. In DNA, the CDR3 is TGTGCCAGCTCCAGCGGGACCGCAGATACGCAGTATTTT. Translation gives CASSSGTADTQYF.